These 14 T cell receptor beta chains were sequenced from one sample in a study of shared clonotypes between healthy human individuals. Assay: immunoSEQ multiplex PCR; the TCRdb copy retains only in-frame clones and omits some. The table has roughly 2,000,000 clones, about 95% seen once. Naive CD8 cells lacked CD45RO, underwent positive selection for CCR7 and left out terminally differentiated effector memory CD45RA+ cells. Sequenced sample: naive CD8+ T cells sorted from blood. Every receptor here comes from a young man in good health.

This chain joins TRBV30 and TRBJ2-7; D remains ambiguous. This CDR3 spans 14 amino acids. CDR1 is GTSNPN, CDR2 SVGIG, per germline (reference sequence). V was clipped by 1 base and J by 4 bases, with 14 bases between them. Here the CDR3 reads CAWSGFYSTYEQYF. As DNA, the CDR3 is TGTGCCTGGAGTGGGTTCTATAGTACGTACGAGCAGTACTTC.

V gene TRBV9 combines with J gene TRBJ1-1; D might be TRBD1 (5 bases). The ends were cut back, 0 bases at V and 11 bases at J, with 11 bases in the middle. Germline V CDR1 and CDR2: SGDLS, YYNGEE. This CDR3 is 12 amino acids long. In DNA, the CDR3 is TGTGCCAGCAGCGTAGGGGTGGGGGACGCTTTCTTT. It translates to CASSVGVGDAFF.

The chain carries TRBV5-4 and TRBJ2-2, with D unresolved. Trimming removed 0 bases at V and 1 base at J, with 7 bases between. There are 15 residues in the CDR3. Germline CDR1 and CDR2: SGHNT and YYREEE (reference sequence). The CDR3 bases are TGTGCCAGCAGCTTGGAAGACCTGAACACCGGGGAGCTGTTTTTT. The encoded protein is CASSLEDLNTGELFF. Together with reference TRBV5-4 and TRBJ2-2, the CDR3 gives the full variable domain: ETGVTQSPTHLIKTRGQQVTLRCSSQSGHNTVSWYQQALGQGPQFIFQYYREEENGRGNFPPRFSGLQFPNYSSELNVNALELDDSALYLCASSLEDLNTGELFFGEGSRLTVL.

This chain joins TRBV28 and TRBJ1-5; 8 nucleotides match TRBD1. Germline V gene lookup returns CDR1 MDHEN and CDR2 SYDVKM. The CDR3 has 14 residues. V gave up 7 bases and J gave up 6 bases; unmatched junction bases: 8. CDR3 sequence reads: CASIDPGGLQPQHF. The CDR3 nucleotides are TGTGCCAGCATTGATCCAGGGGGCCTTCAGCCCCAGCATTTT.

The chain employs TRBV11-2 and TRBJ2-7; 10 nucleotides line up with TRBD2. The germline V gene has CDR1 SGHAT and CDR2 FQNNGV. The CDR3 contains 15 residues. V lost 7 bases and J lost 3; bases outside the gene matches: 9. The CDR3 sequence is CASNVIAGGHYEQYF. In DNA form, the CDR3 reads TGTGCCAGCAACGTAATAGCGGGGGGACACTACGAGCAGTACTTC. Full variable domain (outside the CDR3, taken from reference TRBV11-2 and TRBJ2-7): EAGVAQSPRYKIIEKRQSVAFWCNPISGHATLYWYQQILGQGPKLLIQFQNNGVVDDSQLPKDRFSAERLKGVDSTLKIQPAKLEDSAVYLCASNVIAGGHYEQYFGPGTRLTVT.

As regards this clone: The sample carries other DNA sequences with the same CDR3. This chain joins TRBV7-9 and TRBJ2-1; no reliable D call. Germline-derived CDR1 and CDR2 are SEHNR and FQNEAQ (reference sequence). Between the trimmed V and J ends, which lost 0 bases and 5 bases, there was a span of 5 bases. The CDR3 has 13 amino acids. The DNA of the CDR3 is TGTGCCAGCAGCTTAGCCTTAAACAATGAGCAGTTCTTC. Residues: CASSLALNNEQFF.

V gene TRBV14 combines with J gene TRBJ2-5; D is ambiguous. Germline CDR1 SGHDN, CDR2 FVKESK. This CDR3 has 13 residues. V lost 0 bases, J lost 4 bases, and 6 bases lay in between. CDR3 in DNA: TGTGCCAGCAGCCAAGAGGGATCAGAGACCCAGTACTTC. Translation gives CASSQEGSETQYF.

The V call is TRBV7-2, the J call TRBJ2-7; perhaps TRBD1 as D (6 bases). Looked up from germline, CDR1 is SGHTA and CDR2 is FQGNSA. V shed 5 bases and J shed 6 bases, with 17 bases lying between them. The CDR3 runs to 14 residues. This chain's CDR3 is CASSRTGQTSEQYF. The CDR3 DNA reads TGTGCCAGCAGCCGTACGGGACAAACTTCCGAGCAGTACTTC.

Regarding this clone: Mismatch with germline at one junction end may stem from a read error. The chain couples TRBV6-5 to TRBJ2-1; TRBD1 matches 9 bases. This CDR3 region has 16 residues. In germline, CDR1 is MNHEY, CDR2 SVGAGI. The CDR3 sequence: CASSHSDRGPYNEQFF. CDR3 bases: TGTGCCAGCAGTCACTCGGACAGGGGCCCCTACAATGAGCAGTTCTTC.

The chain has TRBV28 and TRBJ1-1, with TRBD1 identical over 7 bases. CDR3 length: 13 amino acids. Germline V gene lookup returns CDR1 MDHEN and CDR2 SYDVKM. Unmatched junction bases numbered 3, after V lost 5 bases and J lost 3 bases. The CDR3 here is CASSHRGHTEAFF. CDR3 sequence (DNA): TGTGCCAGCAGTCACAGGGGTCACACTGAAGCTTTCTTT.

The V and J genes are TRBV10-3 and TRBJ2-5; the match to TRBD2 covers 10 bases. CDR3 length: 16 residues. Germline values: CDR1 ENHRY, CDR2 SYGVKD. With 5 bases clipped from V and 4 bases from J, the junction kept 10 bases outside the gene matches. The CDR3 spells CAISSSASGGGETQYF. In DNA, the CDR3 is TGTGCCATCAGTTCGTCCGCTAGCGGGGGTGGAGAGACCCAGTACTTC.

The genes are TRBV10-1 and TRBJ1-1; D remains ambiguous. The ends were cut back, 0 bases at V and 1 base at J, with 15 bases in the middle. Looked up from germline, CDR1 is WNHNN and CDR2 is SYGVQD (reference sequence). The CDR3 is made up of 17 amino acids. CDR3 in DNA: TGCGCCAGCAGTGAGTCAATGATAGGGAAGGAGAACACTGAAGCTTTCTTT. Translation: CASSESMIGKENTEAFF.

The J gene is TRBJ2-3, the V gene TRBV5-1, with D perhaps being TRBD1 or TRBD2 (5 bases each). The germline gives CDR1 SGHRS, CDR2 YFSETQ. The CDR3 length is 16 residues. Trimming shortened V by 5 bases and J by 4 bases, and 20 bases separated the two germline ends. DNA of the CDR3: TGCGCCAGCAGTGCCCCAGGGACCCCGCCGGCAGATACGCAGTATTTT. The encoded protein is CASSAPGTPPADTQYF.

The chain recombines TRBV2 with TRBJ1-2; a weak D match, TRBD1 (5 bases). Germline values: CDR1 SNHLY, CDR2 FYNNEI. The ends were cut back, 5 bases at V and 5 bases at J, with 12 bases in the middle. The CDR3 is made up of 13 amino acids. The CDR3, as DNA: TGTGCCAGCAGTCCTGGGGACGCGTATGGCTACACCTTC. It specifies CASSPGDAYGYTF.